This note documents a single T cell receptor (beta chain) sequence. The germline CDR1 and CDR2 sequences are SGHRS and YFSETQ. The germline V and J ends were trimmed by 5 bases and 5 bases, with 16 bases remaining between them. The CDR3 runs 14 residues. Profiling relied on immunoSEQ multiplex PCR, and the TCRdb table lists in-frame clones only, not all of them. The profile shows under 90,000 clones, around 97% of them singletons. This sample is part of a study of technical replicates of blood from a handful of donors. The receptor was derived from a human donor in good health. The sample was T cells isolated from PBMCs. The rearrangement links TRBV5-1 to TRBJ2-5; maybe TRBD2 (7 bases). CDR3 sequence: CASSYLGGVETQYF. The CDR3 DNA sequence: TGCGCCAGCAGTTACTTAGGGGGGGTCGAGACCCAGTACTTC.